This entry lists 30 T cell receptor beta chains sequenced from one sample in a study of response to subunit inactivated influenza vaccine. From the RT-PCR reads, TCRdb called clonotypes with MiXCR, one entry per CDR3 protein. In the table there are approximately 530,000 distinct CDR3 sequences, approximately 13% of which are singletons. The input for sequencing was PBMCs from blood, taken roughly 48 days after vaccination. The source is a man between 50 and 59 years old who received an inactivated influenza vaccine.

The chain combines TRBV5-1 with TRBJ2-5; 12 nucleotides match TRBD2. The CDR3 extends over 16 amino acids. The J segment lost 4 bases and the V segment lost 5 bases, leaving 9 bases of the junction unmatched. Germline values: CDR1 SGHRS, CDR2 YFSETQ. For the CDR3, the DNA is TGCGCCAGCAGTTCTAGCGGGGGGGCGACGGGAGAGACCCAGTACTTC. Translation gives CASSSSGGATGETQYF.

This clonotype was detected only a few times. The CDR3 protein is CASSVEEGKLFF. In DNA, the CDR3 is TGTGCCAGCAGCGTAGAGGAAGGAAAACTGTTTTTT. V usage is TRBV9 and J usage is TRBJ1-4; no definite D call. CDR3 length equals 12 residues. Germline V gene sequence: CDR1 SGDLS, CDR2 YYNGEE. Trimming removed 0 bases at V and 10 bases at J, with 7 bases between.

This clonotype came up a few times. V is TRBV15 and J is TRBJ2-3; TRBD2 matches at 10 bases. The CDR3 extends over 15 amino acids. Trimming removed 3 bases from V and 6 bases from J; junction bases left unmatched: 6. CDR1 is LNHNV and CDR2 is YYDKDF in the germline V gene (reference sequence). The CDR3 region has the DNA TGTGCCACCAGCAGGAAGCGGGGGGGCATGGATACGCAGTATTTT. This translates into CATSRKRGGMDTQYF. The full variable domain, its missing parts supplied by reference TRBV15 and TRBJ2-3, is DAMVIQNPRYQVTQFGKPVTLSCSQTLNHNVMYWYQQKSSQAPKLLFHYYDKDFNNEADTPDNFQSRRPNTSFCFLDIRSPGLGDTAMYLCATSRKRGGMDTQYFGPGTRLTVL.

The chain recombines TRBV20-1 with TRBJ2-3; either TRBD1 or TRBD2 may supply D (5 bases each). This CDR3 spans 12 amino acids. CDR1 DFQATT and CDR2 SNEGSKA come from the germline V gene (reference sequence). Trimming took 7 bases from V and 1 from J, leaving 9 bases between them. The CDR3 region is CSGPGRTDTQYF. The CDR3 nucleotides read TGCAGTGGCCCGGGACGCACAGATACGCAGTATTTT.

The V and J genes are TRBV5-1 and TRBJ2-3; D might be TRBD1 (6 bases). This CDR3 is built from 15 residues. From germline, CDR1 is SGHRS and CDR2 YFSETQ. The V gene lost 0 bases and the J gene lost 2 bases, with 10 bases spanning the gap. CDR3 DNA: TGCGCCAGCAGCTTGGCGGGACACCCCACAGATACGCAGTATTTT. This encodes CASSLAGHPTDTQYF.

This clonotype was counted many times. This chain links TRBV6-5 with TRBJ2-1; 9 bases match TRBD2. Germline V lookup: CDR1 MNHEY, CDR2 SVGAGI. The length of the CDR3 is 15 residues. V was pared by 2 bases and J by 2 bases, with 1 base of the junction left unmatched. CDR3 DNA sequence: TGTGCCAGCAGTTACGCGGGGGGGGCCTACAATGAGCAGTTCTTC. Its protein product is CASSYAGGAYNEQFF.

The genes are TRBV6-2 or TRBV6-3 and TRBJ1-5; unclear D gene. CDR1 is MNHEY, CDR2 SVGEGT, per germline. V lost 6 bases to trimming and J lost 2 bases, with 17 bases between them. The CDR3 runs 16 residues. CDR3 sequence reads: CASRGLSQGRNQPQHF. CDR3 coding DNA: TGTGCCAGCAGAGGACTTAGTCAAGGTCGCAATCAGCCCCAGCATTTT.

This clonotype was detected only a few times. The rearrangement links TRBV29-1 to TRBJ1-1; TRBD1 matches at 8 bases. CDR1 and CDR2 from the germline V gene are SQVTM and ANQGSEA. The trim removed 6 bases at V and 1 base at J, leaving 7 bases unmatched. The CDR3 has 14 amino acids. The CDR3 sequence: CSVPGQGGNTEAFF. In DNA, the CDR3 is TGCAGCGTACCCGGACAGGGAGGGAACACTGAAGCTTTCTTT.

This clonotype has at least ten counts. The chain is built from TRBV6-1 and TRBJ2-7; a possible D gene is TRBD1 (5 bases). This CDR3 is built from 17 residues. Trimming cost V 6 bases and J 2 bases, with 23 bases left between them. CDR1 MNHNS and CDR2 SASEGT come from the germline V gene. As DNA, the CDR3 is TGTGCCAGCAGACCCTTAGGGGCGCAACAGTATACCTACGAGCAGTACTTC. Its protein is CASRPLGAQQYTYEQYF.

This clonotype has only a few counts. The V call is TRBV29-1, the J call TRBJ2-7; 8 bases agree with TRBD2. The CDR3 consists of 14 residues. The germline CDR1 and CDR2 sequences are SQVTM and ANQGSEA. V was clipped by 6 bases and J by 2 bases; unmatched bases: 9. In nucleotides, the CDR3 is TGCAGCGTGGTGGGGACTAGAAATACCTACGAGCAGTACTTC. Amino acids: CSVVGTRNTYEQYF.

The chain links TRBV5-6 to TRBJ2-5, with 11 bases that match TRBD2. The CDR3 length is 15 residues. Germline V CDR1 and CDR2: SGHDT, YYEEEE. With V trimmed by 2 bases and J by 4 bases, 4 bases remained unmatched. CDR3 DNA: TGTGCCAGCAGCTTACGACTAGCGGGGCCAGAGACCCAGTACTTC. This gives the protein CASSLRLAGPETQYF.

This clonotype was seen a handful of times. J is TRBJ1-5 and V is TRBV20-1, with 7 bases aligning to TRBD1. The V gene's germline CDR1 is DFQATT and CDR2 SNEGSKA (reference sequence). CDR3 length: 12 amino acids. V trimming: 7 bases; J trimming: 4 bases; junction bases outside the gene matches: 4. CDR3 in DNA: TGCAGTGTGGACAGGCGGAATCAGCCCCAGCATTTT. Translation gives CSVDRRNQPQHF.

This clonotype was seen only a few times. The rearrangement uses TRBV6-5 and TRBJ1-4, with TRBD1 identical over 9 bases. V dropped 4 bases and J dropped 5; count of bases not matched to a gene: 8. This CDR3 is built from 16 residues. CDR1 is MNHEY and CDR2 is SVGAGI in the germline V gene. CDR3 DNA sequence: TGTGCCAGCAGTTGGCCCGGGACAGGGTTCAATGAAAAACTGTTTTTT. Translated: CASSWPGTGFNEKLFF.

This clonotype was seen a handful of times. V is TRBV18 and J is TRBJ2-1, with D hard to call. The CDR3 contains 15 residues. CDR1 and CDR2 from the germline V gene are KGHSH and LQKENI. Trimming stripped 0 bases from V and 1 base from J, with 7 bases between. CDR3 bases: TGTGCCAGCTCACCACCGTCCAGGTCCTACAATGAGCAGTTCTTC. This sequence encodes CASSPPSRSYNEQFF.

The rearrangement links TRBV19 to TRBJ2-7; no definite D call. V was trimmed by 1 base and J by 5 bases, leaving 6 bases between them. The CDR3 extends over 12 amino acids. Germline values: CDR1 LNHDA, CDR2 SQIVND (reference sequence). In nucleotides, the CDR3 is TGTGCCAGTAGTATAGTGGGGAACGAGCAGTACTTC. It yields the protein CASSIVGNEQYF.

This clonotype turned up a few times. The chain employs TRBV15 and TRBJ1-2; 7 nucleotides agree with TRBD1. After removal of 3 bases from V and 7 bases from J, the junction contained 5 bases not matched to a gene. This CDR3 is built from 13 residues. Germline V CDR1 and CDR2: LNHNV, YYDKDF (reference sequence). This chain's CDR3 is CATSSGQAPGYTF. As DNA, the CDR3 is TGTGCCACCAGCAGCGGACAGGCCCCTGGCTACACCTTC.

This clonotype was observed a few times. The chain links TRBV28 to TRBJ2-1; D perhaps matches TRBD2 (5 bases). The CDR3 spans 13 residues. Between the trimmed V and J ends, which lost 2 bases and 8 bases, there was a span of 10 bases. The germline gives CDR1 MDHEN, CDR2 SYDVKM. In DNA, the CDR3 is TGTGCCAGCAGTTTAGGAGGAAACTATGAGCAGTTCTTC. Its protein product is CASSLGGNYEQFF.

This clonotype was seen a handful of times. The gene calls are TRBV5-1 and TRBJ2-5, with D unresolved. Trimming cost V 2 bases and J 3 bases, with 14 bases left between them. The CDR3 spans 15 residues. Germline V gives CDR1 SGHRS, CDR2 YFSETQ. CDR3 residues: CASSFLGISEETQYF. The CDR3 DNA reads as TGCGCCAGCAGCTTCTTGGGGATTAGTGAAGAGACCCAGTACTTC.

This clonotype was observed many times. The chain recombines TRBV7-2 with TRBJ2-1; TRBD2 is a possible D gene (5 bases). Germline-derived CDR1 and CDR2 are SGHTA and FQGNSA. Trimming left V 1 base short and J 3 bases short, with 16 bases between. This CDR3 spans 17 amino acids. CDR3 sequence reads: CASSLVVGGRHYNEQFF. The CDR3 nucleotides are TGTGCCAGCAGCTTAGTAGTCGGCGGGCGCCACTACAATGAGCAGTTCTTC.

The gene calls are TRBV20-1 and TRBJ2-1, with a possible D match to TRBD2 (6 bases). CDR3 size: 16 residues. From germline, CDR1 is DFQATT and CDR2 SNEGSKA (reference sequence). Trimming stripped 0 bases from V and 2 bases from J, with 14 bases between. The CDR3 here is CSARDFEGGPYNEQFF. The CDR3 DNA is TGCAGTGCTAGAGATTTTGAGGGAGGACCCTACAATGAGCAGTTCTTC.

The genes are TRBV9 and TRBJ2-3; TRBD2 might be the D (6 bases). V was cut by 7 bases and J by 1 base, with 13 bases left in between. Germline lookup yields CDR1 SGDLS and CDR2 YYNGEE. CDR3 length equals 14 residues. The CDR3 reads CASATGEGTDTQYF. CDR3 nucleotide sequence: TGTGCCAGCGCGACGGGGGAGGGCACAGATACGCAGTATTTT.

V and J are TRBV7-2 and TRBJ1-2; D is possibly TRBD1 (5 bases). CDR3 length: 16 residues. V shed 5 bases and J shed 0 bases, with 16 bases lying between them. Germline CDR1 SGHTA, CDR2 FQGNSA. As DNA, the CDR3 is TGTGCCAGCAGCCTTAGTGGGGGGATACCTAACTATGGCTACACCTTC. It specifies CASSLSGGIPNYGYTF. Full variable domain (remainder filled in from reference TRBV7-2 and TRBJ1-2): GAGVSQSPSNKVTEKGKDVELRCDPISGHTALYWYRQSLGQGLEFLIYFQGNSAPDKSGLPSDRFSAERTGGSVSTLTIQRTQQEDSAVYLCASSLSGGIPNYGYTFGSGTRLTVV.

This clonotype was detected only a few times. The chain employs TRBV5-1 and TRBJ2-1; TRBD1 matches 9 bases. Unmatched junction bases numbered 12, after V lost 4 bases and J lost 10 bases. The germline V gene encodes CDR1 SGHRS and CDR2 YFSETQ. The CDR3 contains 15 residues. CDR3 protein: CASSADRGAGFEQFF. In DNA, the CDR3 is TGCGCCAGCAGCGCCGACAGGGGGGCCGGCTTCGAGCAGTTCTTC.

This clonotype appeared a few times. This sequence joins TRBV29-1 and TRBJ1-1; no clear D. The CDR3 has 12 residues. Trimming removed 4 bases from V and 0 bases from J, with 6 bases in between. CDR1 is SQVTM and CDR2 is ANQGSEA in the germline V gene. CDR3 protein: CSVVDVNTEAFF. The CDR3 DNA sequence: TGCAGCGTTGTGGATGTGAACACTGAAGCTTTCTTT.

This clonotype was found many times. The rearrangement joins TRBV28 to TRBJ1-5; 7 nucleotides align to TRBD1. With V trimmed by 3 bases and J by 6 bases, 5 bases remained unmatched. Germline V CDR1 and CDR2: MDHEN, SYDVKM. This CDR3 has 14 residues. CDR3 nucleotides: TGTGCCAGCAGTTTCAGGGGGACCGTTCAGCCCCAGCATTTT. It specifies CASSFRGTVQPQHF.

The gene calls are TRBV20-1 and TRBJ2-5; D possibly matches TRBD1 or TRBD2 (6 bases each). Trimming stripped 3 bases from V and 2 bases from J, with 16 bases between. The CDR3 loop spans 15 amino acids. Germline CDR1 DFQATT, CDR2 SNEGSKA (reference sequence). The CDR3 nucleotides read TGCAGTGCTAGGAGGGGAAGGGGGGATCAAGAGACCCAGTACTTC. This encodes CSARRGRGDQETQYF.

This clonotype was seen a handful of times. V gene TRBV20-1 combines with J gene TRBJ2-5; unclear D gene. This CDR3 region has 15 residues. Germline CDR1 reads DFQATT; CDR2 reads SNEGSKA (reference sequence). V lost 3 bases and J lost 5, with 19 bases in between. Here the CDR3 reads CSARWNLPIWETQYF. DNA of the CDR3: TGCAGTGCTAGGTGGAATTTGCCGATTTGGGAGACCCAGTACTTC.

The chain carries TRBV5-4 and TRBJ2-2, with 7 bases lining up with TRBD1. Germline assignment: CDR1 SGHNT and CDR2 YYREEE (reference sequence). With V trimmed by 4 bases and J by 5 bases, 5 bases remained unmatched. The CDR3 runs 14 residues. CDR3: CASSPRGWTGELFF. DNA of the CDR3: TGTGCCAGCAGCCCCAGGGGGTGGACCGGGGAGCTGTTTTTT.

This chain links TRBV7-2 with TRBJ2-5; D gene unclear. V was pared by 2 bases and J by 5 bases, with 9 bases between. Germline V gene lookup returns CDR1 SGHTA and CDR2 FQGNSA. The CDR3 covers 13 residues. CDR3 loop: CASSLSIWETQYF. The CDR3, as DNA: TGTGCCAGCAGCTTAAGTATATGGGAGACCCAGTACTTC.

Only a few counts were recorded for this clonotype. J is TRBJ2-1 and V is TRBV12-3 or TRBV12-4, with D possibly matching TRBD2 (5 bases). The CDR3 is 15 amino acids. V was shortened by 3 bases and J by 10 bases, with 19 bases between the two germline ends. The CDR3 protein is CASSFTEGRLDEQFF. In DNA, the CDR3 is TGTGCCAGCAGTTTTACTGAGGGCCGGCTAGACGAGCAGTTCTTC.